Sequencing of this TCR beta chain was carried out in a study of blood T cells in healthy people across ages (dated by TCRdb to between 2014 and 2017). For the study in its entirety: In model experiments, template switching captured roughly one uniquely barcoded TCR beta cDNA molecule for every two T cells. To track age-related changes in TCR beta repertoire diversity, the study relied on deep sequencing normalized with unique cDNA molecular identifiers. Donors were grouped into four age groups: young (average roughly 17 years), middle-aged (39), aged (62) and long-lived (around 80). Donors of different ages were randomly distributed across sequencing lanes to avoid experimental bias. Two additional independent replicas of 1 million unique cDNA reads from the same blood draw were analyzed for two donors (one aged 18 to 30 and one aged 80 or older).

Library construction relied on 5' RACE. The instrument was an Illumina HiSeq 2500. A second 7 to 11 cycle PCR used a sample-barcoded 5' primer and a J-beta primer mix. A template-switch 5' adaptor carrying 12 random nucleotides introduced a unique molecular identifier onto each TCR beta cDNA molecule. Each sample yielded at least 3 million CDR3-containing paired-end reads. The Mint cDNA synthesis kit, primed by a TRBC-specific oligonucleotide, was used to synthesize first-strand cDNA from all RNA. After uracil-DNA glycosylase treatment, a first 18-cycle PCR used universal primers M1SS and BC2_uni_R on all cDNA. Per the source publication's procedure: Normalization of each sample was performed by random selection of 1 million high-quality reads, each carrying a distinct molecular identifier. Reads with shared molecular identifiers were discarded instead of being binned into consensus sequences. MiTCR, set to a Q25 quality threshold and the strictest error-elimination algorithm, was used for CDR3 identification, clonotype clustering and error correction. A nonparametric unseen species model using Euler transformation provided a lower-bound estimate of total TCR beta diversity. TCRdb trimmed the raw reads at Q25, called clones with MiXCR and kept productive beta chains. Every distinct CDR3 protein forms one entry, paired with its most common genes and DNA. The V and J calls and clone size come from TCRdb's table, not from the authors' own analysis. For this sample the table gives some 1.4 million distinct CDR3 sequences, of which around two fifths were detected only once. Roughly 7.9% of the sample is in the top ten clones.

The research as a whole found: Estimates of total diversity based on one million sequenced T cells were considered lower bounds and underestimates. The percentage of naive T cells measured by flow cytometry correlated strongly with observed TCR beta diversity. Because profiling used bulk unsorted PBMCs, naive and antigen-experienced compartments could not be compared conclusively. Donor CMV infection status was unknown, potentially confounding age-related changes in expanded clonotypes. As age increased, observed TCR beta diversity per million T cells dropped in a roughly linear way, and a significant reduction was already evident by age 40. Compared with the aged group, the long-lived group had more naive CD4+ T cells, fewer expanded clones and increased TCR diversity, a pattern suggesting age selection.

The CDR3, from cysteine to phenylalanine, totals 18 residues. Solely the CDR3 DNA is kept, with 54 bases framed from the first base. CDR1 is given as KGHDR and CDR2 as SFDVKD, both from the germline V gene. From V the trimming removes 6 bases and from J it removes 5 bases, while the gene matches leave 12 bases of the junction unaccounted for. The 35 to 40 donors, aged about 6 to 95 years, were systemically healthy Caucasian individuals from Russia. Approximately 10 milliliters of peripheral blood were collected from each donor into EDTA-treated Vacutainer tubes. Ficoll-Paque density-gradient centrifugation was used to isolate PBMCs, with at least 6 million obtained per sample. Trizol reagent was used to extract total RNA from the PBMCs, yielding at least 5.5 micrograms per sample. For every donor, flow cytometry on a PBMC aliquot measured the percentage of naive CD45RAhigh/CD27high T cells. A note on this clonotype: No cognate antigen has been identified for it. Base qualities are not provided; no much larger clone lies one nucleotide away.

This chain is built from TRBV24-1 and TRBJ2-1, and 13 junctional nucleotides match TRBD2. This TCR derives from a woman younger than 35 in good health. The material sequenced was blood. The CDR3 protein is CATSPTIAGTSGDNEQFF. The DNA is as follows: TGTGCCACCAGTCCCACGATTGCAGGGACTAGCGGGGACAATGAGCAGTTCTTC.